A single sample gave rise to the 7 T cell receptor beta chains below, sequenced in a study of blood T cell repertoires in COVID-19. Assay: immunoSEQ multiplex PCR; the TCRdb copy retains only in-frame clones and omits some. The sample consists of around 79,000 clones, around 89% of them appearing once. Material for sequencing was peripheral blood. The receptors here all came from a human donor in a cohort sampled during active COVID-19.

The CDR3 nucleotides read TGTGCCAGCAGCCCGCCGACAGGGTCGGTCTACGAGCAGTACTTC. This sequence encodes CASSPPTGSVYEQYF. V is TRBV7-9 and J is TRBJ2-7; 7 bases fit TRBD1. CDR1 is SEHNR, CDR2 FQNEAQ, per germline (reference sequence). The CDR3 is made up of 15 amino acids. J was trimmed by 3 bases and V by 5 bases; bases with no gene match: 10.

V is TRBV9 and J is TRBJ1-6, with 8 bases aligning to TRBD1. Trimming cost V 3 bases and J 8 bases; bases outside gene matches: 7. CDR3 size: 15 residues. Germline CDR1 is SGDLS and CDR2 is YYNGEE. The CDR3 coding sequence is TGTGCCAGCAGCGGGAGACAGGGGATGGATTCACCCCTCCACTTT. Protein sequence: CASSGRQGMDSPLHF.

This chain uses TRBV5-1 with TRBJ2-7; 7 bases line up with TRBD1. The CDR3 consists of 14 residues. Unmatched junction bases numbered 10, after V lost 4 bases and J lost 6 bases. Per the germline V gene, CDR1 is SGHRS and CDR2 is YFSETQ. The CDR3 loop is CASSPGQVLGEQYF. The CDR3 coding sequence is TGCGCCAGCAGCCCCGGACAGGTTTTGGGCGAGCAGTACTTC.

Comments on this clone: It is unclear where the CDR3 begins or ends on the DNA, so no DNA is shown, and the CDR3 is as TCRdb lists it. The chain employs TRBV7-8 and TRBJ2-5; the table's D call TRBD2 went unverified against the DNA. With termini counted, the CDR3 has 14 amino acids. CDR1 and CDR2 from the germline V gene are SGHVS and FQNEAQ. CDR3 region: CASRTVGGGSSPYF.

The chain joins TRBV5-1 to TRBJ2-3; D is possibly TRBD1 (6 bases). The CDR3 covers 14 residues. Germline CDR1 reads SGHRS; CDR2 reads YFSETQ. Trimming took off 1 base at V and 1 base at J, with 7 bases between the two ends. Here the CDR3 DNA reads TGCGCCAGCAGCTTGACAGGGCGCACAGATACGCAGTATTTT. Translated: CASSLTGRTDTQYF.

The chain combines TRBV18 with TRBJ2-5; 11 nucleotides agree with TRBD2. The junction had 4 bases not matched to a gene; V was cut back by 3 bases and J by 1 base. Germline V CDR1 and CDR2: KGHSH, LQKENI. The CDR3 runs 16 residues. The CDR3 DNA reads TGTGCCAGCTCACCGTCTAGCGGGGGGACCCAAGAGACCCAGTACTTC. Amino acids: CASSPSSGGTQETQYF.

The V and J genes are TRBV5-1 and TRBJ2-5; TRBD2 matches at 11 bases. This CDR3 spans 14 amino acids. V was clipped by 4 bases and J by 5 bases; unmatched bases: 4. CDR1 and CDR2 from the germline V gene are SGHRS and YFSETQ. The CDR3 spells CASSDSGGAETQYF. The CDR3 nucleotides are TGCGCCAGCAGCGATAGCGGGGGGGCTGAGACCCAGTACTTC.